A single sample gave rise to the 11 T cell receptor beta chains below, sequenced in a study of T cells after yellow fever vaccination. MiXCR, applied by TCRdb to the 5' RACE reads, yields one record per CDR3 protein. The repertoire holds under 95,000 distinct CDR3 sequences, with around 7.9% as singletons. Sequenced here: CD8+ T cells sorted from PBMCs, sampled 10 to 11 days after the first yellow fever vaccination. These TCRs come from a man aged 18 to 30 who received the YFV17D yellow fever vaccine.

This clonotype appeared many times. The genes are TRBV10-2 and TRBJ1-5; D uncertain. Trimming took 0 bases from V and 0 from J, leaving 9 bases between them. Germline loops: CDR1 WSHSY, CDR2 SAAADI. This CDR3 has 16 residues. CDR3 sequence: CASSESPGNSNQPQHF. The CDR3 region has the DNA TGCGCCAGCAGTGAGTCCCCGGGGAATAGCAATCAGCCCCAGCATTTT.

This clonotype was seen a handful of times. The V and J genes are TRBV4-1 and TRBJ1-1; no clear D. Trimming removed 2 bases at V and 0 bases at J, with 7 bases between. Looked up from germline, CDR1 is MGHRA and CDR2 is YSYEKL. CDR3 length: 14 amino acids. The CDR3 spells CASSQSTLNTEAFF. In nucleotides, the CDR3 is TGCGCCAGCAGCCAATCGACCTTGAACACTGAAGCTTTCTTT.

This clonotype was counted many times. V gene TRBV6-5 combines with J gene TRBJ2-7, with D maybe TRBD1 (5 bases). Looked up from germline, CDR1 is MNHEY and CDR2 is SVGAGI. With 2 bases removed from V and 6 bases from J, the gap between germline ends came to 17 bases. The CDR3 covers 15 residues. The CDR3 bases are TGTGCCAGCAGTTACCAGGGCAGGGTAGAAGGCGAGCAGTACTTC. It codes for CASSYQGRVEGEQYF.

The chain recombines TRBV28 with TRBJ2-5, with no clear D. CDR1 is MDHEN, CDR2 SYDVKM, per germline. The CDR3 extends over 13 amino acids. V lost 4 bases to trimming and J lost 1 base, with 7 bases between them. Written as DNA, the CDR3 is TGTGCCAGCAGTTCCTCCCCCCAAGAGACCCAGTACTTC. As protein: CASSSSPQETQYF. The whole variable domain, filled in from reference TRBV28 and TRBJ2-5, reads DVKVTQSSRYLVKRTGEKVFLECVQDMDHENMFWYRQDPGLGLRLIYFSYDVKMKEKGDIPEGYSVSREKKERFSLILESASTNQTSMYLCASSSSPQETQYFGPGTRLLVL.

The chain has TRBV19 and TRBJ2-7; TRBD1 matches 12 bases. Trimming cost V 6 bases and J 0 bases; bases outside gene matches: 3. Germline loops: CDR1 LNHDA, CDR2 SQIVND (reference sequence). The CDR3 is made up of 15 amino acids. For the CDR3, the DNA is TGTGCCAGTAGCACGGGACAGGGGGCCTCCTACGAGCAGTACTTC. Encoded protein: CASSTGQGASYEQYF.

The chain employs TRBV4-1 and TRBJ1-1; D is possibly TRBD1 (5 bases). Per the germline V gene, CDR1 is MGHRA and CDR2 is YSYEKL. V lost 0 bases, J lost 5 bases, and 13 bases lay in between. The CDR3 contains 15 residues. The CDR3 nucleotides read TGCGCCAGCAGCCAAGATACCAGGGCTAAAACTGAAGCTTTCTTT. Its translation: CASSQDTRAKTEAFF.

The table lists this clonotype with many counts. The chain uses TRBV12-3 or TRBV12-4 and TRBJ2-2, with 9 bases aligning to TRBD1. V gave up 6 bases and J gave up 9 bases; unmatched junction bases: 11. This CDR3 has 15 residues. Here the CDR3 reads CASSYRDRDFRELFF. In DNA form, the CDR3 reads TGTGCCAGCAGCTACCGGGACAGGGATTTCCGGGAGCTGTTTTTT.

This clonotype has a count of ten or more. The chain employs TRBV10-1 and TRBJ1-6, with no clear D. The CDR3 sequence is 13 residues long. Germline V gene sequence: CDR1 WNHNN, CDR2 SYGVQD (reference sequence). Trimming took 4 bases from V and 10 from J, leaving 11 bases between them. In nucleotides, the CDR3 is TGCGCCAGCAGTGGACCGGCGGGGTCACCCCTCCACTTT. The encoded protein is CASSGPAGSPLHF.

This clonotype was found a few times. V and J are TRBV4-1 and TRBJ1-5; 9 bases line up with TRBD1. V was clipped by 5 bases and J by 4 bases; unmatched bases: 6. Germline-derived CDR1 and CDR2 are MGHRA and YSYEKL. The CDR3 is 15 amino acids. The chain's CDR3 is CASSLRDRVNQPQHF. The CDR3 nucleotides read TGCGCCAGCAGCTTGCGGGACAGGGTAAATCAGCCCCAGCATTTT.

The table lists this clonotype with many counts. The V call is TRBV6-5, the J call TRBJ2-7; D ambiguous. Trimming took 0 bases from V and 7 from J, leaving 10 bases between them. Germline V gene sequence: CDR1 MNHEY, CDR2 SVGAGI. CDR3 length equals 13 residues. In nucleotides, the CDR3 is TGTGCCAGCAGTTACTCGCACGGTGCAGAGCAGTACGTC. This sequence encodes CASSYSHGAEQYV.

This clonotype has at least ten counts. V gene TRBV4-3 combines with J gene TRBJ2-2, with 8 nucleotides matching TRBD1. The CDR3 spans 16 residues. Germline V gives CDR1 LGHNA, CDR2 YSLEER. The junction had 8 bases not matched to a gene; V was cut back by 4 bases and J by 4 bases. The CDR3 region has the DNA TGCGCCAGCAGCCCAAGACCGACAGGGGTCACCGGGGAGCTGTTTTTT. Its protein product is CASSPRPTGVTGELFF.